Listed below are T cell receptor beta chains from one sample, sequenced in a study of blood T cells in healthy people across ages. TCRdb called the 5' RACE reads again in MiXCR, with one record for every CDR3 protein. The data hold about 1.4 million distinct CDR3 sequences, with 55% to 75% observed a single time. Sample: blood. These receptors were taken from a man between 18 and 35 years old in good health. CDR3s include the opening cysteine and the closing phenylalanine or tryptophan. A D gene is named only where the DNA matches it firmly. Size values are once, few and many counts, or a class for expanded clones, and some rows have none.

clone_size	v_call	d_call	j_call	cdr3_nt	cdr3_aa
NA	TRBV10-3	TRBD2	TRBJ2-2	TGTGCCATCAGCCCTGGACGAGCGGGAGCCGGGGAGCTGTTTTTT	CAISPGRAGAGELFF
many	TRBV4-3	TRBD2	TRBJ2-1	TGTGCCAGCAGCTTAGGGACTAGCCCTTACAATGAGCAGTTCTTC	CASSLGTSPYNEQFF
NA	TRBV12-3/TRBV12-4	TRBD1	TRBJ1-5	TGTGCCAGCAGTTCGGACAGGTATCAGCCCCAGCATTTT	CASSSDRYQPQHF
NA	TRBV25-1	NA	TRBJ1-2	TGTGCCAGCAGTGTCGGACAGAGCCCCCGCTATGGCTACACCTTC	CASSVGQSPRYGYTF
few	TRBV28	TRBD1	TRBJ1-6	TGTGCCAGCAGTATACGGGCGACAGGGGCCCCTTATAATTCACCCCTCCACTTT	CASSIRATGAPYNSPLHF
NA	TRBV5-5	NA	TRBJ2-7	TGTGCCAGCAACCCCGGGCAGGACACCTACGAGCAGTACTTC	CASNPGQDTYEQYF
NA	TRBV20-1	TRBD1	TRBJ1-6	TGCAGTGCTAGGATCGGGACAGGTGATTCACCCCTCCACTTT	CSARIGTGDSPLHF
NA	TRBV10-2	NA	TRBJ1-5	TGCGCCAGCAGGGAGGCAGGGAATAGGCAGCCCCAGCATTTT	CASREAGNRQPQHF
NA	TRBV12-3/TRBV12-4	NA	TRBJ1-2	TGTGCCAGCAGTCAAACAGAAATCTATGGCTACACCTTC	CASSQTEIYGYTF
NA	TRBV20-1	NA	TRBJ2-1	TGCAGTGTCTCGCAGCAAGCCGCCTACAATGAGCAGTTCTTC	CSVSQQAAYNEQFF
NA	TRBV12-5	NA	TRBJ2-1	TGTGCTAGTGGTTTGCGATTCCGCGAAGGATACAATGAGCAGTTCTTC	CASGLRFREGYNEQFF
NA	TRBV7-9	NA	TRBJ1-6	TGTGCCAGCAGCGCCCCTACTGACGGCTATTATAATTCACCCCTCCACTTT	CASSAPTDGYYNSPLHF
few	TRBV5-1	TRBD1	TRBJ2-1	TGCGCCAGCAGCTGGGGACAGGGGCAAAATGAGCAGTTCTTC	CASSWGQGQNEQFF
NA	TRBV15	NA	TRBJ2-7	TGTGCCACCAGCAGAGTTGGGAATATCTACGAGCAGTACTTC	CATSRVGNIYEQYF
NA	TRBV14	NA	TRBJ2-7	TGTGCCAGCAGCCAATTAGAGGCTACCAGAGCCTACGAGCAGTACTTC	CASSQLEATRAYEQYF
NA	TRBV6-5	NA	TRBJ1-1	TGTGCCAGCAGTTACGAGGAGATGAACACTGAAGCTTTCTTT	CASSYEEMNTEAFF
NA	TRBV12-5	NA	TRBJ1-5	TGTGCTAGTGGTTTGAGGGTTAGCCAGCCCCAGCATTTT	CASGLRVSQPQHF
NA	TRBV2	TRBD2	TRBJ2-5	TGTGCCAGCAACCCAACGGGGGGACAGACCCAGTACTTC	CASNPTGGQTQYF
many	TRBV12-3/TRBV12-4	TRBD2	TRBJ2-7	TGTGCCAGCAGCCCCGGGACTAGCGGCTACGAGCAGTACTTC	CASSPGTSGYEQYF
few	TRBV4-1	TRBD2	TRBJ2-5	TGCGCCAGCAGCCCACTAGCGGGGGGGATAGAGACCCAGTACTTC	CASSPLAGGIETQYF
NA	TRBV27	NA	TRBJ2-7	TGTGCCAGCAGTCCCAACCTAGGCGAGCAGTACTTC	CASSPNLGEQYF
NA	TRBV20-1	TRBD2	TRBJ2-1	TGCAGTGCTAGAGACGGCGGGAGGGCCTTGAATGAGCAGTTCTTC	CSARDGGRALNEQFF
NA	TRBV2	TRBD2	TRBJ2-7	TGTGCCAGTGGACTAGCGGGCTCCCTAGACTACGAGCAGTACTTC	CASGLAGSLDYEQYF
NA	TRBV27	NA	TRBJ1-1	TGTGCCAGCAGTTCCCCGTCCGGGAACACTGAAGCTTTCTTT	CASSSPSGNTEAFF
many	TRBV7-2	NA	TRBJ2-7	TGTGCCAGTAAGTTTGGCTACGAGCAGTACTTC	CASKFGYEQYF
NA	TRBV11-2	NA	TRBJ2-5	TGTGCCAGCGGGGGGACGGAGACCCAGTACTTC	CASGGTETQYF
NA	TRBV10-3	NA	TRBJ2-7	TGTGCCATCAGCCTTGCACAGGACTACGAGCAGTACTTC	CAISLAQDYEQYF
NA	TRBV6-1	TRBD1	TRBJ2-3	TGTGCCAGCAGTCAGGAGTCCGGGACAGGGTTCACAGATACGCAGTATTTT	CASSQESGTGFTDTQYF
few	TRBV6-5	TRBD1	TRBJ2-7	TGTGCCAGCAGTTACTCGACAGGGCCTCTCTACGAGCAGTACTTC	CASSYSTGPLYEQYF
NA	TRBV20-1	NA	TRBJ2-3	TGCAGTGCTAGAGTCGGCGGGACCAGAGATACGCAGTATTTT	CSARVGGTRDTQYF
NA	TRBV7-2	TRBD1	TRBJ1-5	TGTGCCAGCAGCCCGACAGGGGGAAATAGCAATCAGCCCCAGCATTTT	CASSPTGGNSNQPQHF
NA	TRBV10-3	NA	TRBJ2-3	TGTGCCATCAGCGACCTTAGCACAGATACGCAGTATTTT	CAISDLSTDTQYF
NA	TRBV11-2	NA	TRBJ2-1	TGTGCCAGCAGCTTCGGGGGAACGACCTACAATGAGCAGTTCTTC	CASSFGGTTYNEQFF
few	TRBV7-2	NA	TRBJ1-6	TGTGCCAGCAGCTTAACAGTTTCCGATATTCGCTATAATTCACCCCTCCACTTT	CASSLTVSDIRYNSPLHF
NA	TRBV5-1	NA	TRBJ1-1	TGCGCCAGCAGCTTCTCACAGGCCAACACTGAAGCTTTCTTT	CASSFSQANTEAFF
few	TRBV7-2	TRBD1	TRBJ1-1	TGTGCCAGCAGCTTTGGCAGGGGGTACCCTGAAGCTTTCTTT	CASSFGRGYPEAFF
once	TRBV2	NA	TRBJ1-1	TGTGCCAGCAGACAGGGCGCAGCTTTCTTT	CASRQGAAFF
NA	TRBV28	TRBD2	TRBJ2-3	TGTGCCAGCAGTCCCCCGGCGGGAGGGTCCACAGATACGCAGTATTTT	CASSPPAGGSTDTQYF
NA	TRBV6-5	TRBD1	TRBJ1-2	TGTGCTAGCAGTCGGGACAGGAAATACTATGGCTACACCTTC	CASSRDRKYYGYTF
NA	TRBV15	NA	TRBJ1-4	TGTGCCACCAGCCGAAGCCGAGGGGGGGGTAATGAAAAACTGTTTTTT	CATSRSRGGGNEKLFF
NA	TRBV4-1	TRBD1	TRBJ2-7	TGCGCCAGCAGCCAAGGGAACTCGGGACAGGGCTTCTACGAGCAGTACTTC	CASSQGNSGQGFYEQYF
NA	TRBV20-1	TRBD1	TRBJ1-4	TGCAGTGCTCCCAGGGGGCTGGGAAATGAAAAACTGTTTTTT	CSAPRGLGNEKLFF
NA	TRBV7-9	NA	TRBJ1-2	TGTGCCAGCAGCTCCCTCGTAGGCTACACCTTC	CASSSLVGYTF
once	TRBV6-5	NA	TRBJ2-1	TGTGCCAGCAGTTACGGGGCAGGGTCCTACGAGCAGTTCTTC	CASSYGAGSYEQFF
NA	TRBV4-2	TRBD2	TRBJ2-3	TGTGCCAGCAGCCAAGAATCGCGACTAGCGAGTAGCGCAGATACGCAGTATTTT	CASSQESRLASSADTQYF
NA	TRBV28	NA	TRBJ2-1	TGTGCCAGCAGCCTGGACGGGGGTAACGGTGAGCAGTTCTTC	CASSLDGGNGEQFF
NA	TRBV4-1	NA	TRBJ2-5	TGCGCCAGCAGCCGGGCCTGGGGGGAGACCCAGTACTTC	CASSRAWGETQYF
NA	TRBV29-1	NA	TRBJ2-1	TGCAGCGCCGAAGGAGGGCGGGTCTACAATGAGCAGTTCTTC	CSAEGGRVYNEQFF
few	TRBV7-8	NA	TRBJ2-1	TGTGCCAGCAGCTTAGAGTTATTCAATGAGCAGTTCTTC	CASSLELFNEQFF